This T cell receptor beta chain came from a study of blood T cells in healthy people across ages. A second PCR of roughly 7 to 11 cycles used a sample-barcoded 5' primer and a J-beta primer mix. In TCRdb, the 5' RACE reads were re-called with MiXCR into one record per CDR3 protein. The data show just over 800,000 distinct CDR3 sequences, around 62% seen once. This CDR3 comprises 16 residues. Trimming took 3 bases from V and 0 from J, leaving 18 bases between them. The germline CDR1 and CDR2 sequences are SQVTM and ANQGSEA. This receptor was identified in a man under 40 in good health. This chain links TRBV29-1 with TRBJ2-7; D may be TRBD2 (5 bases). Sample: blood. CDR3: CSVEVRARELSYEQYF. CDR3 nucleotide sequence: TGCAGCGTTGAGGTCCGCGCGAGGGAACTCTCCTACGAGCAGTACTTC.